This entry lists 13 T cell receptor beta chains sequenced from one sample in a study of T-cell reconstitution after alpha-beta-depleted transplantation in children. During its preparation, the TCRbeta library received unique molecular identifiers. TCRdb used MiXCR to reprocess the PCR reads, holding one entry per CDR3 protein. The sample has some 200,000 distinct CDR3 sequences; approximately 9.9% are singletons. The material sequenced was PBMCs from the stem cell graft donor, taken from the stem cell graft. The receptors shown here come from a human donor who donated a stem cell graft to a child with SCID.

This clonotype was detected many times. The genes are TRBV7-2 and TRBJ2-7; no definite D call. The CDR3 length is 15 residues. The germline V gene encodes CDR1 SGHTA and CDR2 FQGNSA. The V end lost 6 bases, the J end lost 3 bases, and 18 bases lay between the germline ends. CDR3 bases: TGTGCCAGCAGACAAGAACCGGCCAGGCACTACGAGCAGTACTTC. Protein: CASRQEPARHYEQYF.

This clonotype was recorded many times. CDR3 protein: CSAWAPETYEQYF. The CDR3 DNA is TGCAGTGCGTGGGCGCCAGAGACCTACGAGCAGTACTTC. The V and J genes are TRBV20-1 and TRBJ2-7; D call uncertain. Germline assignment: CDR1 DFQATT and CDR2 SNEGSKA (reference sequence). V lost 6 bases and J lost 2, with 14 bases in between. The CDR3 extends over 13 amino acids.

This clonotype was observed at least ten times. This chain links TRBV5-6 with TRBJ2-5; D possibly corresponds to TRBD2 (6 bases). The CDR3 has 14 residues. Between the trimmed V and J ends, which lost 1 base and 5 bases, there was a span of 12 bases. Germline loops: CDR1 SGHDT, CDR2 YYEEEE. DNA of the CDR3: TGTGCCAGCAGCTTGAGGGCAGGGACTGAGACCCAGTACTTC. Amino acid sequence: CASSLRAGTETQYF.

This clonotype was picked up many times. The chain employs TRBV7-9 and TRBJ1-2; the D is unclear. This CDR3 has 15 amino acids. From germline, CDR1 is SEHNR and CDR2 FQNEAQ (reference sequence). V lost 5 bases to trimming and J lost 8 bases, with 21 bases between them. The CDR3: CASSRPLFQPEGYTF. The CDR3 region has the DNA TGTGCCAGCAGCCGACCGTTGTTCCAGCCCGAAGGCTACACCTTC.

This chain joins TRBV5-1 and TRBJ1-1; D gene uncertain. Germline V gene sequence: CDR1 SGHRS, CDR2 YFSETQ. Trimming stripped 0 bases from V and 4 bases from J, with 7 bases between. This CDR3 has 13 residues. Written as DNA, the CDR3 is TGCGCCAGCAGCTTGGCGTACGGCACTGAAGCTTTCTTT. Translation: CASSLAYGTEAFF.

This clonotype turned up a few times. V gene TRBV28 combines with J gene TRBJ2-1; TRBD1 matches 8 bases. There are 14 residues in the CDR3. The V and J ends lost 5 bases and 9 bases, in that order; junction bases with no gene match: 9. In germline, CDR1 is MDHEN, CDR2 SYDVKM. The CDR3 is CASSPLTGVGEQFF. In DNA, the CDR3 is TGTGCCAGCAGTCCCCTGACAGGGGTCGGTGAGCAGTTCTTC. The full variable domain, with the rest looked up from reference TRBV28 and TRBJ2-1, is DVKVTQSSRYLVKRTGEKVFLECVQDMDHENMFWYRQDPGLGLRLIYFSYDVKMKEKGDIPEGYSVSREKKERFSLILESASTNQTSMYLCASSPLTGVGEQFFGPGTRLTVL.

This clonotype was observed at least ten times. The chain uses TRBV4-2 and TRBJ2-1, with a possible D match to TRBD2 (5 bases). V was pared by 1 base and J by 3 bases, with 16 bases between. CDR3 length equals 17 residues. Germline CDR1 is LGHNA and CDR2 is YNFKEQ. The CDR3 sequence: CASSQAKDSLNYNEQFF. CDR3 sequence (DNA): TGTGCCAGCAGCCAAGCCAAGGACTCCCTTAACTACAATGAGCAGTTCTTC.

In this sample, this clonotype turned up many times. J is TRBJ2-2 and V is TRBV7-6; a possible D gene is TRBD1 (6 bases). The CDR3 runs 15 residues. Germline CDR1 SGHVS, CDR2 FNYEAQ. V lost 2 bases and J lost 4, with 11 bases in between. This chain's CDR3 is CASSLTGLSTGELFF. Here the CDR3 DNA reads TGTGCCAGCAGCTTAACAGGGCTAAGCACCGGGGAGCTGTTTTTT.

Ten or more counts support this clonotype. This chain joins TRBV16 and TRBJ2-6; D is unresolved. Germline values: CDR1 KGHSY, CDR2 FQNENV. This CDR3 has 13 residues. V lost 2 bases and J lost 10, with 9 bases in between. The CDR3 sequence: CASSQAMMNVLTF. The CDR3 coding sequence is TGTGCCAGCAGCCAAGCCATGATGAACGTCCTGACTTTC.

This clonotype was found many times. In DNA form, the CDR3 reads TGTGCCAGCAGCTTAGGGGCGGGGCCCCAGCATTTT. Residues: CASSLGAGPQHF. V usage is TRBV7-9 and J usage is TRBJ1-5; D is ambiguous. V lost 1 base, J lost 9 bases, and 7 bases lay in between. The length of the CDR3 is 12 residues. Per the germline V gene, CDR1 is SEHNR and CDR2 is FQNEAQ (reference sequence). Complete variable domain (other parts from reference TRBV7-9 and TRBJ1-5): DTGVSQNPRHKITKRGQNVTFRCDPISEHNRLYWYRQTLGQGPEFLTYFQNEAQLEKSRLLSDRFSAERPKGSFSTLEIQRTEQGDSAMYLCASSLGAGPQHFGDGTRLSIL.

Many counts were recorded for this clonotype. The V gene is TRBV3-1, the J gene TRBJ2-7; no clear D. The CDR3 is 14 amino acids. The ends were cut back, 4 bases at V and 2 bases at J, with 12 bases in the middle. The germline gives CDR1 LGHDT, CDR2 YNNKEL (reference sequence). The CDR3 is CASSPRLATYEQYF. For the CDR3, the DNA is TGTGCCAGCAGCCCCCGGCTCGCCACCTACGAGCAGTACTTC.

About this clonotype: A single base separates this from a much larger clone, so it may be a read error. This chain links TRBV7-3 with TRBJ2-2; D tentatively reads TRBD1 or TRBD2 (5 bases each). The germline CDR1 and CDR2 sequences are SGHTA and FQGTGA. CDR3 length: 15 amino acids. With 5 bases removed from V and 5 bases from J, the gap between germline ends came to 15 bases. The CDR3 DNA sequence: TGTGCCAGCAGCAAAGGGGACGGGGAAACCGGGGAGCTGTTTTTT. It encodes CASSKGDGETGELFF.

Many counts were recorded for this clonotype. The gene calls are TRBV5-1 and TRBJ1-5; D is unresolved. Germline values: CDR1 SGHRS, CDR2 YFSETQ. V was shortened by 6 bases and J by 6 bases, with 13 bases between the two germline ends. The CDR3 has 13 amino acids. The CDR3 bases are TGCGCCAGCACCCCGAAAGAGGCTCAGCCCCAGCATTTT. It specifies CASTPKEAQPQHF.